One sample yielded the 25 T cell receptor beta chains listed below, sequenced in a study of cytomegalovirus exposure and HLA in healthy donors. Vbeta (60) and Jbeta (13) primers were used in the PCR. Profiled with immunoSEQ multiplex PCR; TCRdb holds only in-frame clones, not every one. The sample yields about 140,000 clones, over 65% seen once. What was sequenced was PBMCs. These TCRs come from a man aged 40-49 years in good health and CMV-seronegative.

CDR3 in DNA: TGCGCCAGCAGCAGGACAGGGTTCGATGAGCAGTTCTTC. This translates into CASSRTGFDEQFF. The V call is TRBV5-1, the J call TRBJ2-1, with 8 bases identical to TRBD1. The J segment lost 8 bases and the V segment lost 4 bases, leaving 5 bases of the junction unmatched. Per the germline V gene, CDR1 is SGHRS and CDR2 is YFSETQ. CDR3 size: 13 residues.

The chain links TRBV6-4 to TRBJ1-6; D is uncertain. This CDR3 is built from 13 residues. Trimming stripped 3 bases from V and 9 bases from J, with 9 bases between. Germline loops: CDR1 MRHNA, CDR2 SNTAGT. CDR3 in amino acids: CASSEEGGSPLHF. CDR3 coding DNA: TGTGCCAGCAGTGAGGAGGGAGGTTCACCCCTCCACTTT.

This chain uses TRBV4-1 with TRBJ2-3; 9 positions match TRBD1. The CDR3 length is 14 residues. Germline V gives CDR1 MGHRA, CDR2 YSYEKL. J gave up 6 bases and V 1 base, and 2 bases lay outside the gene matches. The DNA of the CDR3 is TGCGCCAGCAGCCAAGTAGGGACAGGGGATACGCAGTATTTT. Its protein product is CASSQVGTGDTQYF.

The chain uses TRBV28 and TRBJ2-5; TRBD2 is a possible D gene (7 bases). The length of the CDR3 is 14 residues. Trimming pared 7 bases from V and 1 base from J, leaving 13 bases between. Germline values: CDR1 MDHEN, CDR2 SYDVKM. This chain's CDR3 is CASTGGGGQETQYF. In nucleotides, the CDR3 is TGTGCCAGCACCGGGGGCGGGGGCCAAGAGACCCAGTACTTC.

The rearrangement uses TRBV2 and TRBJ1-1, with TRBD1 matching 8 bases. With 6 bases clipped from V and 9 bases from J, the junction kept 3 bases outside the gene matches. Germline-derived CDR1 and CDR2 are SNHLY and FYNNEI. This CDR3 comprises 11 residues. For the CDR3, the DNA is TGTGCCAGCAGCAGGGGGCGAAAAGCTTTCTTT. It encodes CASSRGRKAFF.

The gene calls are TRBV2 and TRBJ2-5, with TRBD1 as a possible D gene (5 bases). Trimming shortened V by 6 bases and J by 0 bases, and 11 bases separated the two germline ends. The length of the CDR3 is 14 residues. The germline V gene encodes CDR1 SNHLY and CDR2 FYNNEI. DNA for the CDR3: TGTGCCAGCAGCTATAACAGGTACCAAGAGACCCAGTACTTC. Its protein product is CASSYNRYQETQYF.

This chain uses TRBV11-2 with TRBJ2-7; D ambiguous. Germline V CDR1 and CDR2: SGHAT, FQNNGV. Trimming removed 0 bases at V and 3 bases at J, with 9 bases between. The CDR3 is 14 amino acids. The CDR3 is CASSLDLYSYEQYF. In DNA, the CDR3 is TGTGCCAGCAGCTTAGATCTATACAGCTACGAGCAGTACTTC. Variable domain in full (rest from reference TRBV11-2 and TRBJ2-7): EAGVAQSPRYKIIEKRQSVAFWCNPISGHATLYWYQQILGQGPKLLIQFQNNGVVDDSQLPKDRFSAERLKGVDSTLKIQPAKLEDSAVYLCASSLDLYSYEQYFGPGTRLTVT.

This chain uses TRBV5-4 with TRBJ2-1, with 8 positions matching TRBD1. Unmatched junction bases numbered 16, after V lost 5 bases and J lost 9 bases. Per germline, CDR1 SGHNT and CDR2 YYREEE (reference sequence). This CDR3 spans 16 amino acids. In nucleotides, the CDR3 is TGTGCCAGCAGTTCCGGCCGGGACAGGACCCCTGGTGAGCAGTTCTTC. Encoded protein: CASSSGRDRTPGEQFF. The whole variable domain, filled in from reference TRBV5-4 and TRBJ2-1, reads ETGVTQSPTHLIKTRGQQVTLRCSSQSGHNTVSWYQQALGQGPQFIFQYYREEENGRGNFPPRFSGLQFPNYSSELNVNALELDDSALYLCASSSGRDRTPGEQFFGPGTRLTVL.

There are a few counts of this clone. This rearrangement joins TRBV7-9 to TRBJ2-5; 7 positions match TRBD2. Germline CDR1 reads SEHNR; CDR2 reads FQNEAQ (reference sequence). The ends lost 5 bases at V and 1 base at J; junction bases unmatched: 10. The CDR3 is 16 residues long. The CDR3 DNA is TGTGCCAGCAGCCTCACGGCCGGGGGGATCCAAGAGACCCAGTACTTC. Translation gives CASSLTAGGIQETQYF.

The chain couples TRBV28 to TRBJ2-7; 11 bases map to TRBD2. V lost 6 bases to trimming and J lost 4 bases; unmatched junction nucleotides: 14. This CDR3 region has 17 residues. Germline lookup yields CDR1 MDHEN and CDR2 SYDVKM. In DNA form, the CDR3 reads TGTGCCAGCAGACACCGACTAGCGGGGAAGGGGATTTACGAGCAGTACTTC. This gives the protein CASRHRLAGKGIYEQYF.

The chain has TRBV7-9 and TRBJ2-7; TRBD2 matches 7 bases. CDR1 and CDR2 from the germline V gene are SEHNR and FQNEAQ (reference sequence). The CDR3 extends over 15 amino acids. V lost 8 bases to trimming and J lost 0 bases; unmatched junction nucleotides: 10. For the CDR3, the DNA is TGTGCCAGCTTACGGGGCGGGGAGGGCTCCTACGAGCAGTACTTC. Translation gives CASLRGGEGSYEQYF.

This chain joins TRBV13 and TRBJ2-7; TRBD1 matches at 7 bases. Germline assignment: CDR1 PRHDT and CDR2 FYEKMQ (reference sequence). Losses at the gene ends were 3 bases for V and 6 bases for J; bases not matched to a gene: 14. This CDR3 has 16 residues. The CDR3 DNA follows: TGTGCCAGCAGCTTGAGGTATGGGACAGCGTCGAGCGAGCAGTACTTC. Its translation is CASSLRYGTASSEQYF.

This clone was recorded only once. The chain employs TRBV6-1 and TRBJ2-7, with TRBD1 identical over 7 bases. The CDR3 extends over 15 amino acids. V was clipped by 3 bases and J by 0 bases; unmatched bases: 5. Germline values: CDR1 MNHNS, CDR2 SASEGT. DNA for the CDR3: TGTGCCAGCAGTGACACAGGGGATCGCTCCTACGAGCAGTACTTC. This gives the protein CASSDTGDRSYEQYF.

The gene calls are TRBV19 and TRBJ1-2; D unclear. V lost 5 bases and J lost 2, with 21 bases in between. CDR3 length equals 17 residues. The germline V gene encodes CDR1 LNHDA and CDR2 SQIVND (reference sequence). For the CDR3, the DNA is TGTGCCAGTAGTTGGTCCCCGGGAACAGCTGGGAACTATGGCTACACCTTC. This codes for CASSWSPGTAGNYGYTF.

The genes are TRBV6-6 and TRBJ1-4, with D perhaps TRBD1 (5 bases). CDR1 is MNHNY and CDR2 is SVGAGI in the germline V gene (reference sequence). The germline V and J ends were trimmed by 2 bases and 7 bases, with 11 bases remaining between them. CDR3 size: 14 residues. CDR3 sequence: CASSYGGEIEKLFF. CDR3 sequence (DNA): TGTGCCAGCAGTTACGGAGGGGAAATTGAAAAACTGTTTTTT.

The V and J genes are TRBV6-1 and TRBJ1-3; 8 bases match TRBD1. The CDR3 totals 15 residues. Germline V gives CDR1 MNHNS, CDR2 SASEGT. The J segment lost 1 base and the V segment lost 7 bases, leaving 6 bases of the junction unmatched. The DNA for the CDR3 is TGTGCCAGCAAGGACAGGGCTCTATCTGGAAACACCATATATTTT. Translation gives CASKDRALSGNTIYF.

CDR3 amino acids: CASRTTGSNNEQFF. CDR3 DNA: TGTGCCAGCAGAACGACAGGGTCCAACAATGAGCAGTTCTTC. The rearrangement links TRBV6-6 to TRBJ2-1, with 7 positions matching TRBD1. This CDR3 has 14 residues. In germline, CDR1 is MNHNY, CDR2 SVGAGI (reference sequence). The V gene end was trimmed by 6 bases and the J gene end by 5 bases; junction bases not matched to a gene: 7.

V and J are TRBV7-2 and TRBJ1-1; perhaps TRBD1 as D (5 bases). Germline assignment: CDR1 SGHTA and CDR2 FQGNSA. Trimming pared 1 base from V and 5 bases from J, leaving 11 bases between. This CDR3 spans 14 amino acids. CDR3 sequence reads: CASSLGWGSTEAFF. For the CDR3, the DNA is TGTGCCAGCAGCTTAGGGTGGGGCAGTACTGAAGCTTTCTTT.

The CDR3 region has the DNA TGTGCCAGTAGTATGGCAGCGTATAATGAAAAACTGTTTTTT. This codes for CASSMAAYNEKLFF. The V gene is TRBV19, the J gene TRBJ1-4; no firm D call. Germline CDR1 reads LNHDA; CDR2 reads SQIVND (reference sequence). The CDR3 runs to 14 residues. Deletions cut 3 bases from V and 4 bases from J, with 9 bases between.

This clone was observed a few times. The rearrangement joins TRBV2 to TRBJ2-3, with 10 nucleotides matching TRBD2. This CDR3 contains 15 residues. With V trimmed by 6 bases and J by 1 base, 4 bases remained unmatched. Germline V CDR1 and CDR2: SNHLY, FYNNEI. DNA of the CDR3: TGTGCCAGCAGCTACGGACTAGCGGGCACAGATACGCAGTATTTT. Translated, it gives CASSYGLAGTDTQYF.

The chain carries TRBV7-9 and TRBJ2-3; D perhaps matches TRBD1 (6 bases). Looked up from germline, CDR1 is SEHNR and CDR2 is FQNEAQ (reference sequence). V lost 6 bases to trimming and J lost 4 bases, with 23 bases between them. CDR3 size: 17 residues. The CDR3 DNA reads TGTGCCAGCAGTCTTACACAGGGTTTCAGGGCCCCAGATACGCAGTATTTT. Its translation is CASSLTQGFRAPDTQYF.

This clone was counted ten times or more. This chain connects TRBV20-1 to TRBJ1-1; 10 positions agree with TRBD1. There are 11 residues in the CDR3. J lost 11 bases, V lost 6 bases, and 6 bases had no gene match. Germline V gives CDR1 DFQATT, CDR2 SNEGSKA (reference sequence). CDR3 region: CSARQGAAAFF. In DNA form, the CDR3 reads TGCAGTGCAAGACAGGGGGCGGCTGCTTTCTTT.

The chain joins TRBV27 to TRBJ2-3; 8 bases fit TRBD2. The CDR3 runs 14 residues. Germline CDR1 and CDR2: MNHEY and SMNVEV (reference sequence). The V and J ends lost 9 bases and 5 bases, in that order; junction bases with no gene match: 10. CDR3 residues: CASWGSGRGDTQYF. In nucleotides, the CDR3 is TGTGCCAGTTGGGGGAGCGGGAGAGGAGATACGCAGTATTTT.

In its sample, this clone was seen once. This rearrangement joins TRBV28 to TRBJ2-1, with D tentatively TRBD2 (5 bases). Trimming took off 5 bases at V and 8 bases at J, with 19 bases between the two ends. The CDR3 length is 15 residues. Germline assignment: CDR1 MDHEN and CDR2 SYDVKM. CDR3 in DNA: TGTGCCAGCAGTGCTACTAGTAGAGGTTACCATGAGCAGTTCTTC. This codes for CASSATSRGYHEQFF.

The chain joins TRBV10-3 to TRBJ2-7; 14 bases are a match to TRBD2. From germline, CDR1 is ENHRY and CDR2 SYGVKD. The CDR3 spans 18 residues. J was trimmed by 2 bases and V by 3 bases; bases with no gene match: 9. CDR3 nucleotides: TGTGCCATCAGTGAAGCGGGACTAGCGGGAGTTCGGCCCTACGAGCAGTACTTC. Protein sequence: CAISEAGLAGVRPYEQYF.